This T cell receptor beta chain appears in the sequencing data of a study of T cell repertoires in cytomegalovirus infection. Whole-study context: It was the public TCR beta signatures that indicated both CMV infection and matching HLA type.

Germline V lookup: CDR1 DFQATT, CDR2 SNEGSKA (reference sequence). The CDR3 extends over 16 amino acids. Study findings and constraints: Dominant in the ex vivo response were TCR beta clonotypes restricted by HLA-C and specific for CMV.

A remark on this clonotype: Its cognate antigen is unknown.

Using its own MiXCR run on the reads, TCRdb lists one record per CDR3 protein. The data hold about 60,000 distinct CDR3 sequences, with about a third observed a single time. The receptor was isolated from a human donor in good health (CMV status not recorded). Some clones in this sample may be carry-over from other donors' samples. Sequenced material: PBMCs, sequenced either directly or after in vitro stimulation (not recorded which). J is TRBJ2-3 and V is TRBV20-1; 8 nucleotides line up with TRBD2. In nucleotides, the CDR3 is TGCAGCTATGAGGCCCGGGGGGGGAGTCCGTCAGATACGCAGTATTTT. It encodes CSYEARGGSPSDTQYF.